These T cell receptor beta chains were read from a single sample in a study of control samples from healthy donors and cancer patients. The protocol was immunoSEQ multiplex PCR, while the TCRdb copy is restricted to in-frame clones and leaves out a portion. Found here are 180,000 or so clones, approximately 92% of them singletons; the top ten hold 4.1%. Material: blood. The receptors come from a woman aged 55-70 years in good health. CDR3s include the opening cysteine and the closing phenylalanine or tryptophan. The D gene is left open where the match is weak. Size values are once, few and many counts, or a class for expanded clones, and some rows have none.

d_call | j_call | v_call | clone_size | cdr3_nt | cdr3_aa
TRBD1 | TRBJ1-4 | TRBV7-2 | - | TGTGCCAGCAGTCCCTGGACAGGGGAGGGAAAACTGTTTTTT | CASSPWTGEGKLFF
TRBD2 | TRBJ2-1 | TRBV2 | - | TGTGCCAGCAGCTATATTAGCGGGGGAGGCAATGAGCAGTTCTTC | CASSYISGGGNEQFF
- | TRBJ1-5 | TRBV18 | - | TGTGCCAGCTCTCCACAGGGTGATCAGCCCCAGCATTTT | CASSPQGDQPQHF
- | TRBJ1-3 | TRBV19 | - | TGTGCCAGTAGTATGCCTACTGGAAACACCATATATTTT | CASSMPTGNTIYF
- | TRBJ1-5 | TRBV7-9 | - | TGTGCCAGCAGCGAGGGGGGGATACAGCCCCAGCATTTT | CASSEGGIQPQHF
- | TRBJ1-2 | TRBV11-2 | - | TGTGCCAGCAGCTTACTCCGCGCCCAGGCGAGCTACACCTTC | CASSLLRAQASYTF
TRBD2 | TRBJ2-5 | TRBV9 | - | TGTGCCAGCAGCGTAGGACTAGCGGAGACCCAGTACTTC | CASSVGLAETQYF
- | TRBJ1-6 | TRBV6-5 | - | TGTGCCAGCAGGGCTGACTATAATTCACCCCTCCACTTT | CASRADYNSPLHF
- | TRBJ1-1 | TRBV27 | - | TGTGCCAGCAGTTTACTGTCGACAGGTATGGGGAACACTGAAGCTTTCTTT | CASSLLSTGMGNTEAFF
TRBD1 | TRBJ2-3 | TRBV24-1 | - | TGTGCCACCAGTGATTCCGGGACAGGGCCTAGCACAGATACGCAGTATTTT | CATSDSGTGPSTDTQYF
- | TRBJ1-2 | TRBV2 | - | TGTGCCAGCATGGGGGCGAGGGCTCTGAACTATGGCTACACCTTC | CASMGARALNYGYTF
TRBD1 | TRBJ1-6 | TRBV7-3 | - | TGTGCCAGCAGCTTAAACAGGGGGTATTCACCCCTCCACTTT | CASSLNRGYSPLHF
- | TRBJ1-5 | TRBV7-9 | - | TGTGCCAGCAGCCCGTTTCTAACTGGGGATCAGCCCCAGCATTTT | CASSPFLTGDQPQHF
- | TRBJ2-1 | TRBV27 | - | TGTGCCAGCACCCCCCCTCGTGGCAGGAGCTCCTACAATGAGCAGTTCTTC | CASTPPRGRSSYNEQFF
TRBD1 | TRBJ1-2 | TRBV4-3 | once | TGCGCCAGCAGCCAAGATTTACGAGGGGGCAGCTCGGGTGGCTACACCTTC | CASSQDLRGGSSGGYTF
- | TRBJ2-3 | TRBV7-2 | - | TGTGCCAGCAGCTTAACACGGGGGAATACGCAGTATTTT | CASSLTRGNTQYF
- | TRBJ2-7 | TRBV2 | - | TGTGCCAGCAGTGAGGCCCCCGAGCAGTACTTC | CASSEAPEQYF
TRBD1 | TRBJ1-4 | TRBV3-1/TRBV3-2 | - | TGTGCCAGCAGCTCACAGGGGAAGGGGATAAGAGAAAAACTGTTTTTT | CASSSQGKGIREKLFF
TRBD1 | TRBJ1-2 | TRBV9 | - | TGTGCCAGCAGCTTTTGGACAGGGAACTATGGCTACACCTTC | CASSFWTGNYGYTF
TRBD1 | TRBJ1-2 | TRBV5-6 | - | TGTGCCAGCAGCTTGGCTGTAGGGGGCGCGGGCGGCTACACCTTC | CASSLAVGGAGGYTF
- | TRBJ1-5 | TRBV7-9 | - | TGTGCCAGCAGCCCTACACGGGACGATCAGCCCCAGCATTTT | CASSPTRDDQPQHF
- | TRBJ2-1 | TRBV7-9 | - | TGTGCCAGCAGCTCAGGTGGGGCGAGGGGTCCCGACTACAATGAGCAGTTCTTC | CASSSGGARGPDYNEQFF
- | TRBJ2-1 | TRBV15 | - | TGTGCCACCAGTATAAAGGGAACCGAACCGGCTGAGCAGTTCTTC | CATSIKGTEPAEQFF
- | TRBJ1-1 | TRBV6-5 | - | TGTGCCAGCAGTAGCGGAGTGAACACTGAAGCTTTCTTT | CASSSGVNTEAFF
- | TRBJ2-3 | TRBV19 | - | TGTGCCAGTAAAGTAGGGTCCGGGAAACAGGGTAGCCTTAGCACAGATACGCAGTATTTT | CASKVGSGKQGSLSTDTQYF
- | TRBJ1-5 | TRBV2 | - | TGTGCCAGCAGTGACGGGAGACGCAATCAGCCCCAGCATTTT | CASSDGRRNQPQHF
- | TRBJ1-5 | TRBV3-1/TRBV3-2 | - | TGTGCCAGCAGCCAAGACATAGGACATAGCAATCAGCCCCAGCATTTT | CASSQDIGHSNQPQHF
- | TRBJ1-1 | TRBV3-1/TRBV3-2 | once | TGTGCCAGCAGCCGACGTACCTTCGAAGCTTTCTTT | CASSRRTFEAFF
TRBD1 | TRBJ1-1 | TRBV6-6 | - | TGTGCCAGCAGTCCGCCAGGGGGCATCACTGAAGCTTTCTTT | CASSPPGGITEAFF
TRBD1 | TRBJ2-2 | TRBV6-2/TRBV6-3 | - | TGTGCCAGCAGTAAAGGGGGCGCAGGGAGTACCGGGGAGCTGTTTTTT | CASSKGGAGSTGELFF
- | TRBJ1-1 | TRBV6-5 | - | TGTGCCAGCCGACCGGGAGGGAACACTGAAGCTTTCTTT | CASRPGGNTEAFF
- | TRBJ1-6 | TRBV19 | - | TGTGCCAGTAGGGAGGAAGGGAGCCTTAATTCACCCCTCCACTTT | CASREEGSLNSPLHF
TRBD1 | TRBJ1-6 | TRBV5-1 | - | TGCGCCAGCAGCTGGGAAGCCGGGACAGGGGATTCACCCCTCCACTTT | CASSWEAGTGDSPLHF
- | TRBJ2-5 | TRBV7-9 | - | TGTGCCAGCAGCTTGTATGGGGGGGCCAAAGAGACCCAGTACTTC | CASSLYGGAKETQYF
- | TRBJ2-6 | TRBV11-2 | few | TGTGCCAGCAGCTTAGAACGGGCCACCTGGACCTCTGGGGCCAACGTCCTGACTTTC | CASSLERATWTSGANVLTF
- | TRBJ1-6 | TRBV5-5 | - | TGTGCCAGCAGCTTGGAGGTTTGGAATAATTCACCCCTCCACTTT | CASSLEVWNNSPLHF
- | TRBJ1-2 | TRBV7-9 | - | TGTAGGGGAGATGGCTACACCTTC | CRGDGYTF
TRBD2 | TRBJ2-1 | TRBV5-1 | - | TGCGCCAGCAGCTTGCCGGCGGGACTAGCGGGCGATGAGCAGTTCTTC | CASSLPAGLAGDEQFF
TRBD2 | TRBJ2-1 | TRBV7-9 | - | TGTGCCAGCAGCCAACTAGCGGGGGCTACGGGTGAGCAGTTCTTC | CASSQLAGATGEQFF
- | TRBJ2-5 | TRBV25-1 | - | TGTGCCAGCAGTGATAAAGAGACCCAGTACTTC | CASSDKETQYF